This record covers a single TCR beta chain. The assay was immunoSEQ multiplex PCR, and TCRdb's table has in-frame clones only and misses some. The sample lists approximately 9,700 clones; 78% were seen once. The data are from a study of immune evolution from preneoplasia to lung adenocarcinoma. The sequenced sample was FFPE minimally invasive lung adenocarcinoma tissue. The source is a person between 65 and 79 years old with lung adenocarcinoma.

CDR3 sequence reads: CSVDEVAGGSREQYF. In nucleotides, the CDR3 is TGCAGCGTTGACGAAGTGGCAGGGGGGTCGAGAGAGCAGTACTTC. The chain employs TRBV29-1 and TRBJ2-7, with TRBD1 as a possible D gene (7 bases). CDR1 is SQVTM and CDR2 is ANQGSEA in the germline V gene. Trimming pared 3 bases from V and 7 bases from J, leaving 22 bases between. This CDR3 is built from 15 residues.